This T cell receptor (beta chain) was recovered during a study of response to subunit inactivated influenza vaccine. MiXCR, applied by TCRdb to the RT-PCR reads, yields one record per CDR3 protein. The repertoire holds more than 500,000 distinct CDR3 sequences, around 11% seen once, with 9.5% to 11% in the top ten. The germline CDR1 and CDR2 sequences are ENHRY and SYGVKD. This CDR3 region has 16 residues. Trimming took off 5 bases at V and 1 base at J, with 18 bases between the two ends. The same sample was also studied in work on T cells expressing NK-cell markers. That work adds: The authors made TCR beta cDNA libraries by 5'RACE template switching. This switching added a universal primer site and UMIs. Repertoires of TCR beta were obtained from T cells sorted as CD3+CD56+NKG2C+, CD3+CD56+NKG2C- and CD3+CD56-NKG2C+. HCMV seropositivity characterized most of the eight sequenced donors, and seronegativity one.

The chain couples TRBV10-3 to TRBJ2-7, with a weak D call TRBD2 (5 bases). The receptor was isolated from a man aged 50 to 59 who received an inactivated influenza vaccine. Here the sequenced sample was PBMCs from blood, taken on the day of vaccination. DNA of the CDR3: TGTGCCATCAGTCGAAATAGCGACCTGCTTTCCTACGAGCAGTACTTC. It specifies CAISRNSDLLSYEQYF.